Only one count was recorded for the clone carrying this T cell receptor beta chain. This record comes from a study of T cell changes during pregnancy in multiple sclerosis. The table came from immunoSEQ multiplex PCR; TCRdb's copy has only in-frame clones and leaves some out. The sample lists almost 40,000 clones, around nine tenths seen once, with over 0.65% in the top ten. The CDR3 totals 15 residues. In germline, CDR1 is MGHRA, CDR2 YSYEKL. Losses at the gene ends were 3 bases for V and 0 bases for J; bases not matched to a gene: 2. This chain links TRBV4-1 with TRBJ1-3; 7 nucleotides align to TRBD1. This sample comprised CD4+ T cells from peripheral blood mononuclear cells, obtained in the second trimester of pregnancy. The sequence derives from a female donor in good health, enrolled as a control in a pregnancy study. For the CDR3, the DNA is TGCGCCAGCAGCCAGGGACAGTTCTCTGGAAACACCATATATTTT. It yields the protein CASSQGQFSGNTIYF.